Included here is one T cell receptor (beta chain) sequence, with context. This specimen comes from a study of monozygotic twins with inflammatory bowel disease. Someone took a 2.5 ml blood sample from each of the donors. Germline loops: CDR1 SEHNR, CDR2 FQNEAQ (reference sequence). This CDR3 region has 13 residues. Following a re-call of the 5' RACE reads, TCRdb has one entry per CDR3 protein and lacks DNA. The sample's table shows fewer than 400,000 distinct CDR3 sequences. The rearrangement links TRBV7-9 to TRBJ1-1; TCRdb gives TRBD1 as the D gene, but with no DNA this cannot be confirmed. Sequencing was performed on blood. This TCR was recovered from a human donor with ulcerative colitis or Crohn's disease, or a healthy co-twin of an affected twin (not recorded which). The CDR3 sequence is CASSRGMGTEAFF.